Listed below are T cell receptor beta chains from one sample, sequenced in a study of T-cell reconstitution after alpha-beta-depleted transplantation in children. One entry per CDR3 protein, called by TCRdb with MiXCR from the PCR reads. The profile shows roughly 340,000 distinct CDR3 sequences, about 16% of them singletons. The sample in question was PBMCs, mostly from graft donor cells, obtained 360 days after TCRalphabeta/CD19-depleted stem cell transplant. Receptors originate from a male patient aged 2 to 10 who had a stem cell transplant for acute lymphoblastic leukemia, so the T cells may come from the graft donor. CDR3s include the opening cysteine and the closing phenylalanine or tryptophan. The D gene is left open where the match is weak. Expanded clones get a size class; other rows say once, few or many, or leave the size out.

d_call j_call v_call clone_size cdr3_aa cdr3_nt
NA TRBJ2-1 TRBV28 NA CASEGGGSNEQFF TGTGCCAGCGAGGGGGGGGGTTCGAATGAGCAGTTCTTC
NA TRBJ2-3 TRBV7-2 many CASSRPAKSTDTQYF TGTGCCAGCAGCCGCCCTGCCAAGAGCACAGATACGCAGTATTTT
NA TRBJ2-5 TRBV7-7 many CASSFSGVETQYF TGTGCTAGCAGCTTCTCAGGGGTGGAGACCCAGTACTTC
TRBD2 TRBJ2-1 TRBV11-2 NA CASSEPGLAGGPSYNKQFF TGTGCCAGCAGCGAACCGGGACTAGCGGGAGGGCCGTCCTACAATAAGCAGTTCTTC
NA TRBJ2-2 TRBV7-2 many CASSASNLGAGELFF TGTGCCAGCAGCGCTAGTAATTTGGGGGCCGGGGAGCTGTTTTTT
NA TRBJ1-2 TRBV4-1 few CASSQESEGYTF TGCGCCAGCAGCCAAGAAAGTGAAGGCTACACCTTC
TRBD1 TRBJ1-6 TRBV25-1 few CASSFRQGSSPLHF TGTGCCAGCAGTTTTAGACAGGGATCTTCACCCCTCCACTTT
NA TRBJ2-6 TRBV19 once CASSMLGSGANVLTF TGTGCCAGTAGTATGCTCGGCTCTGGGGCCAACGTCCTGACTTTC
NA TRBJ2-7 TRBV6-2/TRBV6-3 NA CASRVSSGAYEQYF TGTGCCAGCAGAGTGAGTAGCGGAGCCTACGAGCAGTACTTC
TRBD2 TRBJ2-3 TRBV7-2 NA CASSLWGRAADTQYF TGTGCCAGCAGCTTATGGGGGAGGGCGGCAGATACGCAGTATTTT
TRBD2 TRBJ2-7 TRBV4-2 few CASSQLTGSGLAGAPSSYEQYF TGTGCCAGCAGCCAGCTGACAGGCTCAGGACTAGCGGGAGCACCCAGCTCCTACGAGCAGTACTTC
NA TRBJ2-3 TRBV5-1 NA CASSLAAGTLPTDTQYF TGCGCCAGCAGCTTGGCTGCTGGGACACTTCCCACAGATACGCAGTATTTT
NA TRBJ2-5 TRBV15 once CAISRDGRTQETQYF TGTGCCATCAGCAGAGATGGACGGACTCAAGAGACCCAGTACTTC
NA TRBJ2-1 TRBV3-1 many CASSQDRLYSYNEQFF TGTGCCAGCAGCCAAGATAGGCTATACTCCTACAATGAGCAGTTCTTC